This TCR beta chain was captured in a study of blood T cell repertoires in COVID-19. Study as a whole: Sources were T cells, B-cell-depleted T cells, or PBMCs; the material itself was cDNA or gDNA.

The junction had 7 bases not matched to a gene; V was cut back by 2 bases and J by 2 bases. Germline CDR1 reads MDHEN; CDR2 reads SYDVKM. This CDR3 is 16 amino acids long. TCRdb keeps only in-frame clones here, not all; method: immunoSEQ multiplex PCR. The table has under 200,000 clones, more than 65% seen once. The gene calls are TRBV28 and TRBJ2-7; 9 bases line up with TRBD1. The source of this sequence is a human donor with acute or convalescent COVID-19. The donor label of this sample is uncertain. The sample comprised peripheral blood. The CDR3 loop is CASSLLLTGGPYEQYF. CDR3 in DNA: TGTGCCAGCAGTTTACTTTTGACAGGGGGGCCCTACGAGCAGTACTTC.